The 27 T cell receptor beta chains below all came from one sample that was sequenced in a study of T cell responses to AZD1222 COVID-19 vaccine. TCRdb's copy holds only in-frame clones and misses some; the assay was immunoSEQ multiplex PCR. The repertoire holds over 150,000 clones, with 90% to 95% as singletons. The sequenced sample was peripheral blood, obtained 28 days after the second AZD1222 dose. All receptors come from an adult who received the AZD1222 COVID-19 vaccine.

V and J are TRBV13 and TRBJ1-1, with D perhaps matching TRBD1 (5 bases). The CDR3 consists of 14 residues. From germline, CDR1 is PRHDT and CDR2 FYEKMQ (reference sequence). Trimming removed 5 bases from V and 6 bases from J, with 16 bases in between. In DNA form, the CDR3 reads TGTGCCAGCAGCATGCCCCAGGGTAGGCCTGAAGCTTTCTTT. Encoded protein: CASSMPQGRPEAFF.

V gene TRBV5-1 combines with J gene TRBJ2-7; D gene ambiguous. Germline lookup yields CDR1 SGHRS and CDR2 YFSETQ. V lost 2 bases and J lost 6, with 12 bases in between. The CDR3 has 13 residues. CDR3 coding DNA: TGCGCCAGCAGCTTAAGAGTGGAGTTCGAGCAGTACTTC. Residues: CASSLRVEFEQYF.

CDR3 in amino acids: CASSLRTSGRGGQETQYF. The CDR3 DNA sequence: TGTGCCAGCAGCTTAAGGACTAGCGGGAGGGGAGGGCAAGAGACCCAGTACTTC. The gene calls are TRBV7-9 and TRBJ2-5; 15 bases are shared with TRBD2. CDR3 length equals 18 residues. The ends lost 2 bases at V and 2 bases at J; junction bases unmatched: 6. Germline CDR1 SEHNR, CDR2 FQNEAQ (reference sequence). Full variable domain (missing parts from reference TRBV7-9 and TRBJ2-5): DTGVSQNPRHKITKRGQNVTFRCDPISEHNRLYWYRQTLGQGPEFLTYFQNEAQLEKSRLLSDRFSAERPKGSFSTLEIQRTEQGDSAMYLCASSLRTSGRGGQETQYFGPGTRLLVL.

V is TRBV9 and J is TRBJ1-6; 9 bases align to TRBD1. CDR1 and CDR2 (germline): SGDLS, YYNGEE. CDR3 length: 14 residues. V lost 4 bases to trimming and J lost 10 bases; unmatched junction nucleotides: 6. The CDR3 loop reads CASSPRDRESPLHF. Here the CDR3 DNA reads TGTGCCAGCAGCCCCCGGGACAGGGAATCACCCCTCCACTTT.

V and J are TRBV19 and TRBJ1-4; perhaps TRBD1 as D (5 bases). Germline V gene data show CDR1 as LNHDA and CDR2 as SQIVND (reference sequence). The CDR3 is 16 residues long. Trimming shortened V by 8 bases and J by 1 base, and 17 bases separated the two germline ends. The CDR3 here is CASQGRGVGTNEKLFF. In nucleotides, the CDR3 is TGTGCCAGTCAAGGTCGGGGGGTAGGAACTAATGAAAAACTGTTTTTT. The variable domain in full, with the rest retrieved from reference TRBV19 and TRBJ1-4, is DGGITQSPKYLFRKEGQNVTLSCEQNLNHDAMYWYRQDPGQGLRLIYYSQIVNDFQKGDIAEGYSVSREKKESFPLTVTSAQKNPTAFYLCASQGRGVGTNEKLFFGSGTQLSVL.

The chain recombines TRBV6-8 with TRBJ1-3; D is ambiguous. V was trimmed by 2 bases and J by 2 bases, leaving 10 bases between them. The germline V gene encodes CDR1 MNHGY and CDR2 SAAAGT. CDR3 length: 15 amino acids. The DNA of the CDR3 is TGTGCCAGCAGTTACACTCGACAACCTGGAAACACCATATATTTT. It codes for CASSYTRQPGNTIYF.

This clone showed up just once. The chain links TRBV7-9 to TRBJ2-3; 8 bases align to TRBD2. The V segment lost 2 bases and the J segment 0 bases; nucleotides outside the gene matches: 7. The CDR3 length is 17 residues. The germline V gene encodes CDR1 SEHNR and CDR2 FQNEAQ (reference sequence). This chain's CDR3 is CASSLIPSGPSTDTQYF. Written as DNA, the CDR3 is TGTGCCAGCAGCTTAATCCCTAGCGGGCCTAGCACAGATACGCAGTATTTT.

The chain links TRBV10-2 to TRBJ2-1, with 12 bases that match TRBD2. Germline values: CDR1 WSHSY, CDR2 SAAADI. The CDR3 runs to 19 residues. J was trimmed by 6 bases and V by 3 bases; bases with no gene match: 15. The CDR3 spells CASSDGTSGLGTSLNEQFF. CDR3 coding DNA: TGCGCCAGCAGTGATGGGACTAGCGGGCTCGGCACCAGCCTCAATGAGCAGTTCTTC.

The chain couples TRBV5-1 to TRBJ1-4; TRBD1 aligns across 7 bases. This CDR3 has 15 residues. V shed 2 bases, J shed 5 bases, and the junction held 6 bases outside the gene matches. The germline CDR1 and CDR2 sequences are SGHRS and YFSETQ. This chain's CDR3 is CASSFLGQLNEKLFF. The CDR3 region has the DNA TGCGCCAGCAGCTTCCTGGGACAGCTCAATGAAAAACTGTTTTTT.

The J gene is TRBJ1-5, the V gene TRBV6-5, with TRBD1 as a possible D gene (5 bases). This CDR3 comprises 14 residues. Trimming pared 8 bases from V and 3 bases from J, leaving 14 bases between. CDR1 is MNHEY and CDR2 is SVGAGI in the germline V gene. CDR3 sequence: CASVGAGANQPQHF. In nucleotides, the CDR3 is TGTGCCAGCGTCGGGGCGGGTGCCAATCAGCCCCAGCATTTT.

The chain uses TRBV6-5 and TRBJ1-4, with 8 bases aligning to TRBD1. Germline CDR1 reads MNHEY; CDR2 reads SVGAGI. The CDR3 sequence is 14 residues long. The V gene end was trimmed by 5 bases and the J gene end by 7 bases; junction bases not matched to a gene: 6. The CDR3 sequence is CASSTSGTGEKLFF. As DNA, the CDR3 is TGTGCCAGCAGTACATCCGGGACAGGTGAAAAACTGTTTTTT.

The chain joins TRBV10-1 to TRBJ1-1; D remains ambiguous. V dropped 1 base and J dropped 4 bases, with 10 bases sitting between them. The CDR3 is 14 amino acids. Germline V lookup: CDR1 WNHNN, CDR2 SYGVQD (reference sequence). The CDR3 sequence is CASSEYPSGTEAFF. The CDR3 DNA reads TGCGCCAGCAGTGAGTACCCCTCGGGCACTGAAGCTTTCTTT.

J is TRBJ2-7 and V is TRBV11-3; 7 bases line up with TRBD1. The V and J ends lost 4 bases and 7 bases, in that order; junction bases with no gene match: 10. CDR3 length: 14 residues. The V gene's germline CDR1 is SGHNT and CDR2 YENEEA. CDR3 in amino acids: CASSSKGQPWEQYF. The CDR3 coding sequence is TGTGCCAGCAGCTCAAAGGGACAGCCGTGGGAGCAGTACTTC.

The chain employs TRBV19 and TRBJ1-4; D unclear. V was clipped by 10 bases and J by 7 bases, with 19 bases between them. The CDR3 totals 14 residues. Germline loops: CDR1 LNHDA, CDR2 SQIVND (reference sequence). The CDR3: CATRPADPIEKLFF. The CDR3 region has the DNA TGTGCCACTAGGCCTGCGGACCCGATTGAAAAACTGTTTTTT. The full variable domain, its missing parts supplied by reference TRBV19 and TRBJ1-4, is DGGITQSPKYLFRKEGQNVTLSCEQNLNHDAMYWYRQDPGQGLRLIYYSQIVNDFQKGDIAEGYSVSREKKESFPLTVTSAQKNPTAFYLCATRPADPIEKLFFGSGTQLSVL.

The V and J genes are TRBV19 and TRBJ1-5; D call uncertain. Germline assignment: CDR1 LNHDA and CDR2 SQIVND (reference sequence). V lost 7 bases and J 5 bases, leaving 12 bases between the germline ends. The CDR3 consists of 13 residues. This CDR3 reads CASTNDIDQPQHF. The CDR3 nucleotides are TGTGCCAGTACCAACGACATCGATCAGCCCCAGCATTTT.

This clone was counted a single time. This chain links TRBV5-1 with TRBJ1-1, with unresolved D. The V and J ends lost 0 bases and 1 base respectively, with 7 bases between them. This CDR3 is 14 amino acids long. Germline values: CDR1 SGHRS, CDR2 YFSETQ. In DNA, the CDR3 is TGCGCCAGCAGCTTGGATTTGGGGAACACTGAAGCTTTCTTT. Translating it yields CASSLDLGNTEAFF.

CDR3 region: CASSLNRGGNQPQHF. CDR3 bases: TGTGCCAGCAGCCTTAACAGGGGGGGCAATCAGCCCCAGCATTTT. The chain combines TRBV6-5 with TRBJ1-5; the match to TRBD1 covers 8 bases. Per the germline V gene, CDR1 is MNHEY and CDR2 is SVGAGI. CDR3 length: 15 amino acids. J lost 2 bases, V lost 6 bases, and 6 bases had no gene match.

The J gene is TRBJ2-3, the V gene TRBV7-6; 15 bases align to TRBD2. V lost 3 bases and J lost 3; bases outside the gene matches: 1. In germline, CDR1 is SGHVS, CDR2 FNYEAQ. This CDR3 comprises 16 residues. The CDR3 nucleotides read TGTGCCAGCAGCTTTGGGACTAGCGGGAGGACAGATACGCAGTATTTT. Translation: CASSFGTSGRTDTQYF.

This clone was detected once. CDR3 region: CASSPGLANTGELFF. The CDR3, as DNA: TGCGCCAGCAGCCCCGGACTAGCGAACACCGGGGAGCTGTTTTTT. J is TRBJ2-2 and V is TRBV10-1, with 7 bases identical to TRBD2. This CDR3 is built from 15 residues. Germline lookup yields CDR1 WNHNN and CDR2 SYGVQD (reference sequence). V lost 6 bases and J lost 0; bases outside the gene matches: 4.

This chain joins TRBV13 and TRBJ2-3; 8 nucleotides line up with TRBD2. V shed 3 bases and J 3 bases; nucleotides not matched to a gene: 11. There are 17 residues in the CDR3. Germline assignment: CDR1 PRHDT and CDR2 FYEKMQ (reference sequence). This CDR3 reads CASSFTSDGRVTDTQYF. CDR3 sequence (DNA): TGTGCCAGCAGCTTTACGTCCGACGGGAGGGTAACAGATACGCAGTATTTT. The whole variable domain, filled in from reference TRBV13 and TRBJ2-3, reads AAGVIQSPRHLIKEKRETATLKCYPIPRHDTVYWYQQGPGQDPQFLISFYEKMQSDKGSIPDRFSAQQFSDYHSELNMSSLELGDSALYFCASSFTSDGRVTDTQYFGPGTRLTVL.

As DNA, the CDR3 is TGCGCCAGCAGCCTTGGACCGCCGAACACCGGGGAGCTGTTTTTT. It specifies CASSLGPPNTGELFF. V and J are TRBV5-1 and TRBJ2-2; D is undetermined. The CDR3 has 15 amino acids. Between the trimmed V and J ends, which lost 4 bases and 0 bases, there was a span of 10 bases. Germline V lookup: CDR1 SGHRS, CDR2 YFSETQ.

This clone was counted only a few times. The chain carries TRBV30 and TRBJ1-3; D unclear. Looked up from germline, CDR1 is GTSNPN and CDR2 is SVGIG (reference sequence). CDR3 size: 14 residues. V lost 2 bases and J lost 3, with 11 bases in between. The chain's CDR3 is CAWSLGRNGNTIYF. The CDR3 region has the DNA TGTGCCTGGAGTTTGGGGAGGAATGGAAACACCATATATTTT.

V is TRBV10-1 and J is TRBJ2-7, with D perhaps given as TRBD1 or TRBD2 (6 bases each). Trimming stripped 6 bases from V and 1 base from J, with 25 bases between. The CDR3 runs to 18 residues. CDR1 is WNHNN, CDR2 SYGVQD, per germline (reference sequence). The CDR3 spells CASREGGAWDLYSYEQYF. The CDR3, as DNA: TGCGCCAGCAGGGAGGGGGGCGCATGGGACTTATATTCCTACGAGCAGTACTTC.

The CDR3 region has the DNA TGTGCCACGGGTCAGAGCCTAAATAGCAATCAGCCCCAGCATTTT. Protein sequence: CATGQSLNSNQPQHF. The gene calls are TRBV6-5 and TRBJ1-5; unclear D gene. Germline-derived CDR1 and CDR2 are MNHEY and SVGAGI. V was shortened by 10 bases and J by 0 bases, with 16 bases between the two germline ends. The CDR3 is 15 residues long.

This clone has only a few counts. The chain is built from TRBV13 and TRBJ1-6; TRBD1 matches at 9 bases. The CDR3 is made up of 16 amino acids. The junction had 7 bases not matched to a gene; V was cut back by 1 base and J by 9 bases. Germline CDR1 reads PRHDT; CDR2 reads FYEKMQ (reference sequence). The CDR3 DNA reads as TGTGCCAGCAGCTTAGCGCAGACAGGGGGTAGTTCACCCCTCCACTTT. Amino acid sequence: CASSLAQTGGSSPLHF.

The chain links TRBV6-5 to TRBJ1-5; possible D gene TRBD1, 6 bases. The CDR3 is 13 residues long. V lost 11 bases, J lost 1 base, and 12 bases lay in between. The germline CDR1 and CDR2 sequences are MNHEY and SVGAGI. CDR3 protein: CACTDRSNQPQHF. CDR3 sequence (DNA): TGTGCCTGCACCGACAGGAGCAATCAGCCCCAGCATTTT.

The CDR3 DNA reads as TGCGCCAGCAGCTTGGTGGGCTGGGGTACTGAAGCTTTCTTT. Residues: CASSLVGWGTEAFF. The gene calls are TRBV5-1 and TRBJ1-1, with D unclear. V dropped 0 bases and J dropped 5 bases, with 11 bases sitting between them. Germline V lookup: CDR1 SGHRS, CDR2 YFSETQ. The CDR3 consists of 14 residues.